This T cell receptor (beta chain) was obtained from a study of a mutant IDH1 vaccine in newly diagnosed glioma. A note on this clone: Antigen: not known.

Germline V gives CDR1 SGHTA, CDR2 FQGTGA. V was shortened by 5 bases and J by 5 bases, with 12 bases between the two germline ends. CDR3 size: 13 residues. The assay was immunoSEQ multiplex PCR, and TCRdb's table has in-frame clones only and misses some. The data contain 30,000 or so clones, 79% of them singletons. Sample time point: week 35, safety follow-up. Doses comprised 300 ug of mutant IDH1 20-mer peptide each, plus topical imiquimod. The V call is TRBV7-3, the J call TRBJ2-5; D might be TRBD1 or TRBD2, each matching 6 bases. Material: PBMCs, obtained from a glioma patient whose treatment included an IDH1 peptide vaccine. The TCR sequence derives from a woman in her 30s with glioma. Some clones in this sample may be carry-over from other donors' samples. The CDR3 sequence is CASSPEGGETQYF. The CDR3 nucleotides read TGTGCCAGCAGCCCCGAAGGGGGGGAGACCCAGTACTTC. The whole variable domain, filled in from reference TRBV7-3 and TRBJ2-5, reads GAGVSQTPSNKVTEKGKYVELRCDPISGHTALYWYRQSLGQGPEFLIYFQGTGAADDSGLPNDRFFAVRPEGSVSTLKIQRTERGDSAVYLCASSPEGGETQYFGPGTRLLVL.